The following is a T cell receptor beta chain sequence with its context. The data are from a study of OX40 agonist ivuxolimab in advanced cancers. This table comes from immunoSEQ multiplex PCR, and its TCRdb copy is limited to in-frame clones, with some not included. This table holds 150,000 to 190,000 clones, approximately 94% found once. Trimming shortened V by 0 bases and J by 10 bases, and 8 bases separated the two germline ends. Germline V CDR1 and CDR2: GTSNPN, SVGIG (reference sequence). This CDR3 is 11 amino acids long. Systemic immunosuppression or autoimmune disease history was grounds to exclude patients.

The J gene is TRBJ2-3, the V gene TRBV30; D may be TRBD1 or TRBD2 (6 bases each). This clonotype was sampled from an adult with an advanced solid tumor such as melanoma, head and neck, liver or kidney cancer. Specimen: CD4+ or CD8+ T cells sorted from blood, collected in a trial of the OX40 agonist ivuxolimab. The CDR3 here is CAWSVEGAQYF. The CDR3 DNA sequence: TGTGCCTGGAGTGTGGAGGGGGCGCAGTATTTT. The full variable domain, completed using reference TRBV30 and TRBJ2-3, is SQTIHQWPATLVQPVGSPLSLECTVEGTSNPNLYWYRQAAGRGLQLLFYSVGIGQISSEVPQNLSASRPQDRQFILSSKKLLLSDSGFYLCAWSVEGAQYFGPGTRLTVL.